Shown below are 9 T cell receptor beta chains from a single sample sequenced in a study of T cells in Graves' hyperthyroidism and ophthalmopathy. The source material, RNA transcripts, was used to amplify TCR beta CDR3 regions. The primer set for the first-round RT-PCR of the TCR CDR3 was HTBI. TCRdb independently ran MiXCR on the multiplex PCR reads; one entry per CDR3 protein. The profile shows some 420,000 distinct CDR3 sequences, 12% to 15% of them singletons. The sample was blood. Receptors originate from a woman aged 18-35 years with Graves' hyperthyroidism.

This clonotype was counted at least ten times. This chain joins TRBV29-1 and TRBJ2-5, with TRBD2 matching 7 bases. Germline CDR1 SQVTM, CDR2 ANQGSEA. V lost 2 bases, J lost 5 bases, and 11 bases stayed unmatched. This CDR3 comprises 15 residues. The CDR3, as DNA: TGCAGCGTTGAAAAGGAGGGAGGGCCGGTTGAGACCCAGTACTTC. It yields the protein CSVEKEGGPVETQYF.

The chain is built from TRBV7-3 and TRBJ2-2; D ambiguous. The CDR3 contains 15 residues. Trimming pared 4 bases from V and 5 bases from J, leaving 14 bases between. Germline loops: CDR1 SGHTA, CDR2 FQGTGA. The CDR3 region has the DNA TGTGCCAGCAGCTCCCCGACCTTTGGTACCGGGGAGCTGTTTTTT. This sequence encodes CASSSPTFGTGELFF.

This clonotype was seen many times. This chain joins TRBV12-3 or TRBV12-4 and TRBJ1-1; TRBD1 matches at 7 bases. V lost 7 bases and J lost 0; bases outside the gene matches: 8. There are 15 residues in the CDR3. The CDR3, as DNA: TGTGCCAGCACTCTTAACAGGGGCTTGAACACTGAAGCTTTCTTT. Translated: CASTLNRGLNTEAFF.

The sample holds a few counts of this clonotype. The chain has TRBV18 and TRBJ2-2; D is possibly TRBD2 (6 bases). This CDR3 has 14 residues. The V gene lost 2 bases and the J gene lost 5 bases, with 9 bases spanning the gap. Germline V gene lookup returns CDR1 KGHSH and CDR2 LQKENI. CDR3 bases: TGTGCCAGCTCACCAAACCGGGAGACCGGGGAGCTGTTTTTT. It is translated as CASSPNRETGELFF. The full variable domain, with the rest looked up from reference TRBV18 and TRBJ2-2, is NAGVMQNPRHLVRRRGQEARLRCSPMKGHSHVYWYRQLPEEGLKFMVYLQKENIIDESGMPKERFSAEFPKEGPSILRIQQVVRGDSAAYFCASSPNRETGELFFGEGSRLTVL.

The V call is TRBV28, the J call TRBJ2-3, with TRBD1 matching 12 bases. Per germline, CDR1 MDHEN and CDR2 SYDVKM. The CDR3 sequence is 17 residues long. V lost 8 bases, J lost 4 bases, and 13 bases stayed unmatched. The CDR3 here is CASGGARDRGLPDTQYF. The CDR3 region has the DNA TGTGCCAGCGGGGGGGCCCGGGACAGGGGGCTCCCAGATACGCAGTATTTT.

DNA of the CDR3: TGTGCCAGCAGTCTTCTCCGGGACAGGGGGCGCCTCCCAGATACGCAGTATTTT. This codes for CASSLLRDRGRLPDTQYF. This chain connects TRBV27 to TRBJ2-3; 12 positions match TRBD1. Looked up from germline, CDR1 is MNHEY and CDR2 is SMNVEV (reference sequence). The CDR3 covers 18 residues. V was clipped by 5 bases and J by 4 bases; unmatched bases: 13.

This clonotype has a handful of counts. This chain connects TRBV10-2 to TRBJ2-7; D is unclear. Germline lookup yields CDR1 WSHSY and CDR2 SAAADI. Trimming took off 5 bases at V and 3 bases at J, with 17 bases between the two ends. The CDR3 is made up of 15 amino acids. Here the CDR3 reads CASSTPVGLYYEQYF. The DNA for the CDR3 is TGCGCCAGCAGTACCCCCGTAGGGCTTTACTACGAGCAGTACTTC.

This clonotype was counted only a few times. The chain combines TRBV7-2 with TRBJ1-6; 8 positions agree with TRBD1. The CDR3 length is 13 residues. Per the germline V gene, CDR1 is SGHTA and CDR2 is FQGNSA. The V segment lost 3 bases and the J segment 13 bases; nucleotides outside the gene matches: 5. The CDR3 here is CASSLGTGPPLHF. As DNA, the CDR3 is TGTGCCAGCAGCTTGGGGACAGGTCCGCCCCTCCACTTT.

This clonotype was seen more than once but under ten times. The chain recombines TRBV13 with TRBJ2-3; the match to TRBD2 covers 9 bases. With 6 bases clipped from V and 10 bases from J, the junction kept 11 bases outside the gene matches. The CDR3 covers 14 residues. Per germline, CDR1 PRHDT and CDR2 FYEKMQ (reference sequence). This chain's CDR3 is CASRAAGGLMAQYF. The CDR3 bases are TGTGCCAGCAGAGCAGCGGGAGGCCTTATGGCGCAGTATTTT.